The sequence of this TCR beta chain was determined in a study of T cell repertoires in cytomegalovirus infection. Turning to the study itself: CMV infection plus the matching HLA type was flagged by public TCR beta signatures. Study conclusions and caveats: Across the ex vivo response, the dominant clonotypes were HLA-C-restricted CMV-specific TCR beta clonotypes. There were carriers of CMV plus the relevant HLA, and cumulative public TCR beta family frequency identified them.

TCRdb ran MiXCR on the reads and lists one entry per CDR3 protein. The sample yields 250,000 or so distinct CDR3 sequences, over 9% seen once. CDR3 length: 14 amino acids. In germline, CDR1 is MNHEY, CDR2 SMNVEV (reference sequence). The V gene lost 4 bases and the J gene lost 9 bases, with 16 bases spanning the gap. This clonotype was recorded a few times. Its antigen is currently unknown. The specimen was PBMCs. This clonotype was sampled from a human donor in good health (CMV status not recorded). Some clones in this sample may be carry-over from other donors' samples. This chain links TRBV27 with TRBJ1-5; D is perhaps TRBD1 (5 bases). The CDR3 sequence is CASSSGLRDRPQHF. The CDR3 coding sequence is TGTGCCAGCAGTTCGGGACTCCGCGATCGGCCCCAGCATTTT.